This passage covers 17 T cell receptor beta chains from one sample sequenced in a study of cytomegalovirus exposure and HLA in healthy donors. Vbeta (60) and Jbeta (13) primers were used in the PCR. Method: immunoSEQ multiplex PCR; TCRdb's copy keeps in-frame clones and lacks some. The table lists fewer than 120,000 clones, 60% to 85% of them singletons. The sample consisted of PBMCs. The receptors come from a woman younger than 45 in good health and CMV-seronegative.

V usage is TRBV29-1 and J usage is TRBJ1-1, with 8 bases that match TRBD1. V shed 7 bases, J shed 5 bases, and the junction held 6 bases outside the gene matches. Germline V gives CDR1 SQVTM, CDR2 ANQGSEA. The CDR3 is 12 residues long. The CDR3 loop is CSGQGRGTEAFF. CDR3 DNA sequence: TGCAGCGGACAGGGGCGAGGGACTGAAGCTTTCTTT.

The chain uses TRBV29-1 and TRBJ2-1, with 8 bases that match TRBD2. V was clipped by 8 bases and J by 6 bases; unmatched bases: 6. The CDR3 length is 12 residues. CDR1 is SQVTM, CDR2 ANQGSEA, per germline. This CDR3 reads CSTGTRSNEQFF. The CDR3 nucleotides are TGCAGCACCGGGACTAGAAGCAATGAGCAGTTCTTC.

The chain employs TRBV28 and TRBJ2-1; 9 bases are shared with TRBD1. Per the germline V gene, CDR1 is MDHEN and CDR2 is SYDVKM. The CDR3 spans 13 residues. Germline trimming cut 8 bases from V and 8 bases from J; bases unmatched to any gene: 7. The CDR3 region is CASGQGSSDEQFF. As DNA, the CDR3 is TGTGCCAGCGGACAGGGGTCTTCAGATGAGCAGTTCTTC.

This chain uses TRBV4-1 with TRBJ2-1, with D possibly being TRBD2 (6 bases). The CDR3 covers 16 residues. Germline assignment: CDR1 MGHRA and CDR2 YSYEKL. Trimming cost V 2 bases and J 2 bases, with 13 bases left between them. The CDR3: CASSQSAGLTYNEQFF. The CDR3 bases are TGCGCCAGCAGCCAAAGCGCGGGGCTAACCTACAATGAGCAGTTCTTC.

V gene TRBV15 combines with J gene TRBJ1-5, with D perhaps TRBD1 (5 bases). V dropped 1 base and J dropped 4 bases, with 11 bases sitting between them. CDR3 length equals 15 residues. Germline V gives CDR1 LNHNV, CDR2 YYDKDF (reference sequence). The CDR3 protein is CATSRVWGENQPQHF. For the CDR3, the DNA is TGTGCCACCAGCAGAGTATGGGGGGAGAATCAGCCCCAGCATTTT.

This clone appeared a few times. The rearrangement links TRBV5-4 to TRBJ1-1; D gene unclear. This CDR3 has 12 amino acids. V lost 2 bases, J lost 5 bases, and 7 bases lay in between. CDR1 SGHNT and CDR2 YYREEE come from the germline V gene (reference sequence). CDR3 residues: CASSFPRTEAFF. Here the CDR3 DNA reads TGTGCCAGCAGCTTTCCACGGACTGAAGCTTTCTTT.

V gene TRBV28 combines with J gene TRBJ2-7; possibly TRBD1 for D (6 bases). The CDR3 sequence is 13 residues long. V shed 7 bases and J shed 2 bases, with 12 bases lying between them. Germline V lookup: CDR1 MDHEN, CDR2 SYDVKM. The CDR3: CASNGDMAYEQYF. The DNA of the CDR3 is TGTGCCAGCAACGGGGACATGGCCTACGAGCAGTACTTC.

This clone was counted a single time. The chain combines TRBV28 with TRBJ1-2; D perhaps matches TRBD1 (6 bases). The germline CDR1 and CDR2 sequences are MDHEN and SYDVKM. CDR3 size: 13 residues. V lost 3 bases and J 7 bases, leaving 12 bases between the germline ends. The chain's CDR3 is CASSLLGAVGYTF. CDR3 bases: TGTGCCAGCAGTTTGTTGGGGGCGGTTGGCTACACCTTC.

The chain links TRBV6-1 to TRBJ1-3, with D unresolved. CDR1 MNHNS and CDR2 SASEGT come from the germline V gene. This CDR3 has 15 residues. V lost 5 bases and J 0 bases, leaving 11 bases between the germline ends. CDR3 region: CASSPAALSGNTIYF. CDR3 sequence (DNA): TGTGCCAGCAGTCCCGCGGCCCTCTCTGGAAACACCATATATTTT.

The chain couples TRBV29-1 to TRBJ1-2; unclear D gene. The V and J ends lost 0 bases and 2 bases respectively, with 7 bases between them. The CDR3 extends over 13 amino acids. Germline V lookup: CDR1 SQVTM, CDR2 ANQGSEA. DNA for the CDR3: TGCAGCGTTGAAGAAGGAGGGAACTATGGCTACACCTTC. Its protein product is CSVEEGGNYGYTF.

The V gene is TRBV18, the J gene TRBJ2-1; TRBD1 matches at 8 bases. The junction had 11 bases not matched to a gene; V was cut back by 8 bases and J by 8 bases. CDR1 and CDR2 (germline): KGHSH, LQKENI. The CDR3 is made up of 14 amino acids. CDR3 sequence reads: CASLTVQGADEQFF. CDR3 nucleotides: TGTGCCAGCCTCACCGTCCAGGGGGCAGATGAGCAGTTCTTC.

Remarks on this clone: Other DNA sequences in the sample encode the same CDR3. The chain couples TRBV7-3 to TRBJ1-1; D might be TRBD1 (6 bases). This CDR3 is built from 13 residues. Between the trimmed V and J ends, which lost 5 bases and 1 base, there was a span of 8 bases. Germline loops: CDR1 SGHTA, CDR2 FQGTGA. The CDR3 DNA reads as TGTGCCAGCAGCCTGACAGGGAACACTGAAGCTTTCTTT. This gives the protein CASSLTGNTEAFF.

This clone occurred a few times. The chain uses TRBV9 and TRBJ1-1; TRBD1 matches at 9 bases. CDR1 is SGDLS, CDR2 YYNGEE, per germline. The J segment lost 4 bases and the V segment lost 4 bases, leaving 17 bases of the junction unmatched. The CDR3 loop spans 18 amino acids. CDR3 DNA: TGTGCCAGCAGCCGGGGGCCGGGACAGGGTTCCGGGGGCACTGAAGCTTTCTTT. Its protein product is CASSRGPGQGSGGTEAFF.

This clone was observed a handful of times. The V call is TRBV7-8, the J call TRBJ2-7; TRBD2 is a possible D gene (5 bases). Per the germline V gene, CDR1 is SGHVS and CDR2 is FQNEAQ. CDR3 length: 14 amino acids. V was cut by 1 base and J by 4 bases, with 11 bases left in between. The CDR3 reads CASSLGGVDYEQYF. The CDR3 DNA reads TGTGCCAGCAGCTTAGGGGGAGTGGATTACGAGCAGTACTTC.

The genes are TRBV19 and TRBJ2-2; TRBD2 matches 8 bases. This CDR3 region has 14 residues. Germline V gene sequence: CDR1 LNHDA, CDR2 SQIVND (reference sequence). The ends lost 6 bases at V and 6 bases at J; junction bases unmatched: 6. This chain's CDR3 is CASSRTGLAGELFF. The CDR3 DNA sequence: TGTGCCAGTAGCCGAACGGGACTAGCCGGGGAGCTGTTTTTT. The complete variable domain, with remaining parts taken from reference TRBV19 and TRBJ2-2, reads DGGITQSPKYLFRKEGQNVTLSCEQNLNHDAMYWYRQDPGQGLRLIYYSQIVNDFQKGDIAEGYSVSREKKESFPLTVTSAQKNPTAFYLCASSRTGLAGELFFGEGSRLTVL.

CDR3 protein: CSVGLAGVYNEQFF. CDR3 DNA sequence: TGCAGCGTCGGACTAGCGGGGGTCTACAATGAGCAGTTCTTC. This sequence joins TRBV29-1 and TRBJ2-1; TRBD2 matches at 13 bases. This CDR3 contains 14 residues. Looked up from germline, CDR1 is SQVTM and CDR2 is ANQGSEA. The junction had 2 bases not matched to a gene; V was cut back by 6 bases and J by 3 bases.

This chain connects TRBV30 to TRBJ1-1, with D possibly being TRBD1 (6 bases). V lost 4 bases to trimming and J lost 11 bases, with 11 bases between them. The CDR3 sequence is 10 residues long. In germline, CDR1 is GTSNPN, CDR2 SVGIG (reference sequence). In DNA form, the CDR3 reads TGTGCCTGGATTCAGGGGCTCGCTTTCTTT. Protein: CAWIQGLAFF.